Listed here is a single T cell receptor beta chain. V lost 3 bases and J lost 1, with 22 bases in between. The CDR3 contains 19 residues. CDR1 and CDR2 from the germline V gene are MNHNS and SASEGT. As defined, naive CD8 cells were CD45RO-negative and positively selected for CCR7, with terminally differentiated effector memory CD45RA+ cells excluded. The sample is drawn from a study of shared clonotypes between healthy human individuals. Only in-frame clones appear in the TCRdb table, and some are missing; sequencing was by immunoSEQ multiplex PCR. This repertoire shows 800,000 to 950,000 clones, 90% to 97% found once; its top ten account for about 0.22%.

This TCR derives from a man aged 30 to 45 in good health. Sequencing was performed on naive CD8+ T cells sorted from blood. The chain has TRBV6-1 and TRBJ1-5; tentatively, D is TRBD1 (6 bases). The chain's CDR3 is CASSDPSGGSGVSNQPQHF. The CDR3, as DNA: TGTGCCAGCAGTGATCCTTCGGGGGGCTCGGGGGTAAGCAATCAGCCCCAGCATTTT.